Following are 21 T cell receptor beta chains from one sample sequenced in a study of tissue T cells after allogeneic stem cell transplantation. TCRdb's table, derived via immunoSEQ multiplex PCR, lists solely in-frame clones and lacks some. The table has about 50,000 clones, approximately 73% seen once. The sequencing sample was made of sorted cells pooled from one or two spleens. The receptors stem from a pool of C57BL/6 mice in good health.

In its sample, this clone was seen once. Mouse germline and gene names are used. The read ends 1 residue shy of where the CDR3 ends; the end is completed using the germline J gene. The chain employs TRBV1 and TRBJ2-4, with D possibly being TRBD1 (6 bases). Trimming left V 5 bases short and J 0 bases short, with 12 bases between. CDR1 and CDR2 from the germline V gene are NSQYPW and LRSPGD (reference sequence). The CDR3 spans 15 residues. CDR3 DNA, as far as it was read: TGCACCTGCAGTACTCGGGACAATAGTCAAAACACCTTGTAC. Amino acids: CTCSTRDNSQNTLY. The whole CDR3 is CTCSTRDNSQNTLYF.

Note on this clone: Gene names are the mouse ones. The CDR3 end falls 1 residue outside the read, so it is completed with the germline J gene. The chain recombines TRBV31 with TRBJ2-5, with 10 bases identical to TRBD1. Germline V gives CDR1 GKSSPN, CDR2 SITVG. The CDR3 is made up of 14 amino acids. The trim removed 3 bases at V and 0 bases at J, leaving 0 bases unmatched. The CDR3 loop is CAWRDRGNQDTQYF. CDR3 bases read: TGTGCCTGGAGGGACAGGGGGAACCAAGACACCCAGTAC.

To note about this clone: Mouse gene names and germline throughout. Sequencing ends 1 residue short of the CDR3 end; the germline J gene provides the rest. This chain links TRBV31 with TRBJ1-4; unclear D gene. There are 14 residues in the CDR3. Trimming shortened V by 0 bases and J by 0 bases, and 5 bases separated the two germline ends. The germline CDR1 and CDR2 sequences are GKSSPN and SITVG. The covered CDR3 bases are TGTGCCTGGAGTCTCAGGATTTCCAACGAAAGATTATTT. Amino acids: CAWSLRISNERLF. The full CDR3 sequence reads CAWSLRISNERLFF.

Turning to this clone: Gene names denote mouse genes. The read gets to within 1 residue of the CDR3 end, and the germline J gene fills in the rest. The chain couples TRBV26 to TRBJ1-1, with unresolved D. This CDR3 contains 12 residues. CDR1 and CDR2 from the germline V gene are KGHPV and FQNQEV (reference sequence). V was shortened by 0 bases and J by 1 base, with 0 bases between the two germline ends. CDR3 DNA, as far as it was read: TGTGCCAGCAGTCTGTCGAACACAGAAGTCTTC. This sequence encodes CASSLSNTEVF. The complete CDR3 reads CASSLSNTEVFF. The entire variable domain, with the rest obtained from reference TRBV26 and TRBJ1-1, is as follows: NSKVIQTPRYLVKGQGQKAKMRCIPEKGHPVVFWYQQNKNNEFKFLINFQNQEVLQQIDMTEKRFSAECPSNSPCSLEIQSSEAGDSALYLCASSLSNTEVFFGKGTRLTVV.

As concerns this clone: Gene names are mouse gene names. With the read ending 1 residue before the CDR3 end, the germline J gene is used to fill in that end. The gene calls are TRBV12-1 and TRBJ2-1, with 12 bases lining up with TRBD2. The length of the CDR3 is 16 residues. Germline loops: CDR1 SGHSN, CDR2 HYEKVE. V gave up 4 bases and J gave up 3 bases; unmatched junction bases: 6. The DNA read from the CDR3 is TGTGCCAGCTCCGCCGGGACTGGGGGGCTCTATGCTGAGCAGTTC. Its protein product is CASSAGTGGLYAEQF. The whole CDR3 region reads CASSAGTGGLYAEQFF.

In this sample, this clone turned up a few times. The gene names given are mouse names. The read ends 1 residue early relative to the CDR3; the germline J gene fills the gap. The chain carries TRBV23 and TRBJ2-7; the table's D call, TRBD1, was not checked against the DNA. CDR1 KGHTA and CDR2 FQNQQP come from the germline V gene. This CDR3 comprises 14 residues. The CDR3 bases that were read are TGCTCCAGCAGTCATCGGGACAGCTCCTATGAACAGTAC. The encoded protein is CSSSHRDSSYEQY. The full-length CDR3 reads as CSSSHRDSSYEQYF.

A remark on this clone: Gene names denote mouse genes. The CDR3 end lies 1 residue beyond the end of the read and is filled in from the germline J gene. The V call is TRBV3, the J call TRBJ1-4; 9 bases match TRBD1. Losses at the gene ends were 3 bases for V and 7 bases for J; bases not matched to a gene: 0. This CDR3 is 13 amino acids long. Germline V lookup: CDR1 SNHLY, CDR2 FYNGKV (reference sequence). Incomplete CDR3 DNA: TGTGCCAGCAGCTTGGACAGGGGCGAAAGATTATTT. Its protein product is CASSLDRGERLF. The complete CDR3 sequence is CASSLDRGERLFF.

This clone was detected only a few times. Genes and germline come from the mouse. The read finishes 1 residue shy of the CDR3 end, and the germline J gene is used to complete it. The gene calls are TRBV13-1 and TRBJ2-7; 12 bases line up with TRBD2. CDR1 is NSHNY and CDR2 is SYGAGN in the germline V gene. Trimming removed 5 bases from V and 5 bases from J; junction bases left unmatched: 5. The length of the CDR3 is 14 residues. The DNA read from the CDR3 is TGTGCCAGCAGGGGGGACTGGGGGGTGGATGAACAGTAC. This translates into CASRGDWGVDEQY. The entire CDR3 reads CASRGDWGVDEQYF.

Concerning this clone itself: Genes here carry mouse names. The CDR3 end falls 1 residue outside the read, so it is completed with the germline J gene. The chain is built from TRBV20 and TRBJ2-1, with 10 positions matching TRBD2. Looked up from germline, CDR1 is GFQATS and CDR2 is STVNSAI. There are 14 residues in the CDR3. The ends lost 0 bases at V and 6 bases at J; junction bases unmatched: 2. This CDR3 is CGARDWGGVAEQFF. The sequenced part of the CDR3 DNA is TGTGGTGCTAGGGACTGGGGGGGCGTTGCTGAGCAGTTC. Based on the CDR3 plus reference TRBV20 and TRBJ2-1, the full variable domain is GALVYQYPRRTICKSGTSMRMECQAVGFQATSVAWYRQSPQKTFELIALSTVNSAIKYEQNFTQEKFPISHPNLSFSSMTVLNAYLEDRGLYLCGARDWGGVAEQFFGPGTRLTVL.

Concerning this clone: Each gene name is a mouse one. Partial CDR3 DNA: TGCTCCAGCAGTCCACAGGGGAATTCTGGAAATACGCTCTAT. It translates to CSSSPQGNSGNTLY. The full CDR3 protein is CSSSPQGNSGNTLYF. The rearrangement uses TRBV23 and TRBJ1-3; TRBD1, the D gene given by the table, was not confirmed from the DNA. The read ends 1 residue shy of where the CDR3 ends; the end is completed using the germline J gene. The germline V gene encodes CDR1 KGHTA and CDR2 FQNQQP. The CDR3 extends over 15 amino acids. The variable domain in full, with the rest retrieved from reference TRBV23 and TRBJ1-3, is DAAVTQKPRYLIKMKGQEAEMKCIPEKGHTAVFWYQQKQSKELKFLIYFQNQQPLDQIDMVKERFSAVCPSSSLCSLGIRTCEAEDSALYLCSSSPQGNSGNTLYFGEGSRLIVV.

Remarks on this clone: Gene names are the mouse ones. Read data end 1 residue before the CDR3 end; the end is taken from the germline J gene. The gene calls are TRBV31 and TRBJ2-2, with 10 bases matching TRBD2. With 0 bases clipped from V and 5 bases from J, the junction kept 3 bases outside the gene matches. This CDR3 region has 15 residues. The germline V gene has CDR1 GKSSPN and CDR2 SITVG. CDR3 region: CAWSLGDWGTGQLYF. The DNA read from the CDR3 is TGTGCCTGGAGTCTAGGGGACTGGGGAACCGGGCAGCTCTAC.

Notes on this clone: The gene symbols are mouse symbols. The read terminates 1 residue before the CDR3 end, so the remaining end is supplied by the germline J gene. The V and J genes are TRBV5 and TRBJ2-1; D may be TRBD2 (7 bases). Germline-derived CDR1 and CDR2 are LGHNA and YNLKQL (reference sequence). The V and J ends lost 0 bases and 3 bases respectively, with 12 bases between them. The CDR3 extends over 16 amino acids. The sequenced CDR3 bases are TGTGCCAGCAGCCAAGACCCGGGGGGCATCTATGCTGAGCAGTTC. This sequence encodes CASSQDPGGIYAEQF. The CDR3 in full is CASSQDPGGIYAEQFF.

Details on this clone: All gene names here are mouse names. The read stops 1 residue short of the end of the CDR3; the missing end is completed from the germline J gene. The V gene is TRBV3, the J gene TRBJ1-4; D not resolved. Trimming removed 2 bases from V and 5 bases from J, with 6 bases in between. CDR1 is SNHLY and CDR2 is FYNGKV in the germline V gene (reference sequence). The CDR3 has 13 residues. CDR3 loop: CASSLNQNERLFF. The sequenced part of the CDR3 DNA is TGTGCCAGCAGCTTAAACCAGAACGAAAGATTATTT.

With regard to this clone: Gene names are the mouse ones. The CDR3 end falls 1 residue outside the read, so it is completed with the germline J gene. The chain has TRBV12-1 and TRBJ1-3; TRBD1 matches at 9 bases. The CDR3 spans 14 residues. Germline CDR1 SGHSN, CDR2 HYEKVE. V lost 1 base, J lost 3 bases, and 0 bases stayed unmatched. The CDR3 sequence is CASSLDRGGNTLYF. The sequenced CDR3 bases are TGTGCCAGCTCTCTGGACAGGGGTGGAAATACGCTCTAT.

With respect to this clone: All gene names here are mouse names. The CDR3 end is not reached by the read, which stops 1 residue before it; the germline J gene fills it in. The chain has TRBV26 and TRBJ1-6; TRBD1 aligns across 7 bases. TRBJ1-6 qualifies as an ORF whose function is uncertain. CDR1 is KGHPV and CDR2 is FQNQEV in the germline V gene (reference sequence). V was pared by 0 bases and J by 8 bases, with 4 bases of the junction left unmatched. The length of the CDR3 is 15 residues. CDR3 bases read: TGTGCCAGCAGTCTGTCAAGGACAGGCGATTCGCCCCTCTAC. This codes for CASSLSRTGDSPLY. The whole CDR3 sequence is CASSLSRTGDSPLYF.

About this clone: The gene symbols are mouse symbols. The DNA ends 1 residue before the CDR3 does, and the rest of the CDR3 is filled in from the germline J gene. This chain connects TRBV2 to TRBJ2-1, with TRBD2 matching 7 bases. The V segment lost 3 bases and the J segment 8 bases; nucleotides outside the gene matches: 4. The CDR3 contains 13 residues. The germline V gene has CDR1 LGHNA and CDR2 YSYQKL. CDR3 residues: CASSQATGTEQFF. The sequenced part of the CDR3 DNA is TGTGCCAGCAGCCAGGCGACTGGGACTGAGCAGTTC.

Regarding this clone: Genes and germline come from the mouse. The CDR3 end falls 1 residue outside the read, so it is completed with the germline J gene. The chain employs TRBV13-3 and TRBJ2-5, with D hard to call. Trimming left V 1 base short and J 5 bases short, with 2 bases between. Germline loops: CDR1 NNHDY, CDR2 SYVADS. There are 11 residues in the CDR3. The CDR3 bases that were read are TGTGCCAGCAGTGATCGAGACACCCAGTAC. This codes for CASSDRDTQY. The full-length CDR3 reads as CASSDRDTQYF.

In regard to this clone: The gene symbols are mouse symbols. Incomplete CDR3 DNA: TGTGCCAGCGGTGACGGGACAGTCTATGCTGAGCAGTTC. It is translated as CASGDGTVYAEQF. The CDR3, in full, reads CASGDGTVYAEQFF. This rearrangement joins TRBV13-2 to TRBJ2-1; the match to TRBD1 covers 7 bases. The sequence runs out 1 residue before the end of the CDR3; the remainder is reconstructed from the germline J gene. Per germline, CDR1 NNHNN and CDR2 SYGAGS (reference sequence). The CDR3 covers 14 residues. The J segment lost 3 bases and the V segment lost 2 bases, leaving 2 bases of the junction unmatched.

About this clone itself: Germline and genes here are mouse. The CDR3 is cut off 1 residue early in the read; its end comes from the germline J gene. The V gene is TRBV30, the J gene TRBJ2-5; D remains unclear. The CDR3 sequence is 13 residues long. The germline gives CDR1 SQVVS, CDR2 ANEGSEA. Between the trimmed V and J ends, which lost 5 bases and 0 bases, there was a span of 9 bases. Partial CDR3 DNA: TGTAGTTCTTACCCGACAAACCAAGACACCCAGTAC. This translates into CSSYPTNQDTQY. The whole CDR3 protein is CSSYPTNQDTQYF.

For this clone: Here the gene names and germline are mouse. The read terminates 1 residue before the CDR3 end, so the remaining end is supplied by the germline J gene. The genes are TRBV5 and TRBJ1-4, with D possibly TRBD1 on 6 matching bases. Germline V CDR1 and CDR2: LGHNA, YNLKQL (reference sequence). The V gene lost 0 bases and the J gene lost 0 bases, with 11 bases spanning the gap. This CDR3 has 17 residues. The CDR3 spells CASSQERGHFSNERLFF. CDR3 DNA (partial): TGTGCCAGCAGCCAAGAGAGGGGACATTTTTCCAACGAAAGATTATTT.

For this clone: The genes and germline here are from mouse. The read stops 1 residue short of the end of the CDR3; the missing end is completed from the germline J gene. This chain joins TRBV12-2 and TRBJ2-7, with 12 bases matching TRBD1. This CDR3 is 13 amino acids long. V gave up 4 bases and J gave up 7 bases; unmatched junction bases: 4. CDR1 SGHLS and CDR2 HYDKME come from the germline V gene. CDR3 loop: CASSGTGGEEQYF. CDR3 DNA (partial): TGTGCCAGCTCCGGGACAGGGGGCGAGGAACAGTAC.